The 2 T cell receptor beta chains given below trace back to one sample, sequenced in a study of identical twins. TCRdb redid the calling of the 5' RACE reads with MiXCR, one entry per CDR3 protein. Of some 500,000 distinct CDR3 sequences listed, around 15% are singletons. This sample also appeared in a second study, on yellow fever vaccine responses in identical twins.

Sample: CD4+ T cells sorted from blood. These receptors all come from a woman younger than 35 in good health.

In this sample, this clonotype turned up a few times. Here the CDR3 reads CASSWTTGGGKETQYF. For the CDR3, the DNA is TGTGCCAGCAGTTGGACTACAGGGGGCGGGAAAGAGACCCAGTACTTC. The chain combines TRBV28 with TRBJ2-5; 9 positions agree with TRBD1. Germline-derived CDR1 and CDR2 are MDHEN and SYDVKM. V was pared by 4 bases and J by 3 bases, with 9 bases of the junction left unmatched. The CDR3 has 16 residues.

The gene calls are TRBV11-2 and TRBJ2-3, with TRBD1 matching over 10 bases. Germline V CDR1 and CDR2: SGHAT, FQNNGV. With 5 bases clipped from V and 4 bases from J, the junction kept 9 bases outside the gene matches. The CDR3 has 16 residues. CDR3 coding DNA: TGTGCCAGCAGCCGTATTCGGGACAGGGGAGCAGATACGCAGTATTTT. Translated, it gives CASSRIRDRGADTQYF.